This paragraph reports one TCR beta chain. These data are taken from a study of T-cell memory formation after mild COVID-19. TCR alpha and TCR beta cDNA libraries carrying sample barcodes and UMIs were produced by 5'RACE using constant-segment primers. MiXCR, run by TCRdb on the 5' RACE reads, gives a single entry per CDR3 protein. The sample yields fewer than 600,000 distinct CDR3 sequences, roughly a fifth seen once. V was shortened by 1 base and J by 6 bases, with 12 bases between the two germline ends. Per germline, CDR1 KGHDR and CDR2 SFDVKD. The CDR3 is 15 residues long. The sample was PBMCs or a T cell subset sorted from them (not recorded which). The sequence derives from an adult woman who had mild COVID-19 (a few samples of this study predate the infection). Cell type and time point are not known. The chain combines TRBV24-1 with TRBJ2-1; D not resolved. The DNA for the CDR3 is TGTGCCACCAGTGATTTAGGGCGTTGGGGCAATGAGCAGTTCTTC. As protein: CATSDLGRWGNEQFF.